This TCR beta chain was sequenced for a study of blood T cell repertoires in COVID-19. Study-wide context: COVID-19 samples from acute and convalescent phases originated in the United States, Italy and Spain.

With respect to this clone: Distinct nucleotide sequences in the sample also encode this CDR3.

The V segment lost 3 bases and the J segment 2 bases; nucleotides outside the gene matches: 5. The CDR3 has 15 residues. Looked up from germline, CDR1 is SNHLY and CDR2 is FYNNEI. Assay used: immunoSEQ multiplex PCR; TCRdb lists only in-frame clones, some missing. The data contain 300,000 or so clones, more than 75% of them singletons. The sample consisted of peripheral blood. The clonotype was recovered from a woman aged 45-59 years with acute or convalescent COVID-19. This chain uses TRBV2 with TRBJ2-7, with 9 bases lining up with TRBD1. This CDR3 is CASSETGTGTYEQYF. CDR3 sequence (DNA): TGTGCCAGCAGTGAGACGGGGACAGGGACCTACGAGCAGTACTTC.